This T cell receptor (beta chain) was sequenced for a study of human T cells and chemical hapten exposure (dated by TCRdb to the early 2020s). With regard to the full study: For sensitization, 2% DPC in acetone was applied to a 2 cm by 2 cm area of upper inner arm skin. Weekly therapeutic DPC doses were additionally applied to the scalp of patients throughout the roughly 25-week study period. For TCR sequencing, blood came from 25 to 35 alopecia patients at anywhere from one to four time points (pre-sensitization, 2, 6 and 24 weeks). Peripheral blood TCR repertoire changes were tracked in vivo in alopecia patients during primary and secondary sensitization to the hapten diphenylcyclopropenone (DPC). Libraries were pooled for sequencing, and variation in per-sample TCR yields was attributed mainly to small differences in library volumes within the pool. Patch testing was performed on the upper back with Finn chambers containing 0.01% DPC, and the patch tests were scored after 6 days according to International Contact Dermatitis Research Group standards. The patient cohort, mostly female, included alopecia areata with under or over 50% scalp involvement, alopecia totalis and alopecia universalis. Blood samples were taken from patients before sensitization (week 0) and at 2, 6 and about 24 weeks after DPC sensitization. What the authors observed across the whole study: Patch test score was positively correlated with the number of PT1 expanded TCRs, with significance at thresholds 8, 16 and 32 but not at 4. Because every patient had alopecia, a presumed autoimmune disease, the patients' immune response might differ from that of healthy individuals. Expanded TCRs formed significantly more large CDR3 similarity clusters than pre-sensitization or healthy control sets, consistent with antigen-driven responses. DPC sensitization did not change how many TCRs were above 1 in 1000 frequency, and no evidence was found of alterations in global repertoire structure. After repeated subsampling, changes were observed in the strength of the expansion versus patch-test correlation and in the threshold at which the correlation became significant.

To prepare the library, RACE was applied. The sequencer was a NextSeq 500. During library preparation, unique molecular identifiers were attached to individual cDNA molecules so that TCRs could be counted quantitatively and reproducibly. Both TCR alpha and TCR beta chains were sequenced from each blood RNA sample. Processing in the source paper ran as follows. The median number of TCRs per sample was roughly 94,000, ranging from 23,224 to 690,600. The Decombinator software suite was used to annotate V, J and CDR3 in the TCR reads. For PS versus PT1 abundance plots, all samples were subsampled to the same number of TCRs (28,000). Expanded TCRs were defined as absent before sensitization and observed at least eight times at the 2-week time point. Using fastp trimming at Q25 and MiXCR clonotype assembly, TCRdb reanalyzed the public sequencing data and kept in-frame beta chains. Every distinct CDR3 protein forms one entry, paired with its most common genes and DNA. The V and J calls reflect TCRdb's pipeline rather than the authors' work. In this sample the table shows around 120,000 distinct CDR3 sequences, about 14% of which occur a single time. The leading ten clones occupy around 2.7% of the sample.

What the time point label conveys for this sample: pre-sensitization, week 0. The treatment or condition label corresponds to: therapeutic diphenylcyclopropenone sensitization with weekly scalp DPC. At every patch-test visit, the blood draw took place before the patch test was put on. To be eligible, patients had to be aged 18 to 70, diagnosed with alopecia and judged suitable for DPC therapy, while pregnant patients were excluded. Unfractionated whole blood was collected in Tempus Blood RNA tubes, and total RNA was extracted from that blood. This clonotype has ten or more counts. Its antigen target is currently unknown. One base away there is no much larger clone; base qualities are not given. The receptor was isolated from a woman aged 18-29 years with alopecia areata. Some clones in this sample may be carry-over from other donors' samples. This material consisted of whole blood, taken in connection with sensitization to the hapten diphenylcyclopropenone (DPC).

The bases are TGTGCCAGCAGTTTGAAGGGGGCGTGGTATGGCTACACCTTC. This sequence encodes CASSLKGAWYGYTF. The chain links TRBV12-3 or TRBV12-4 with TRBJ1-2; 7 central nucleotides agree with TRBD1. From the cysteine through the phenylalanine, the CDR3 covers 14 amino acids. The kept DNA is CDR3 alone, 42 bases in frame from the first base. The germline V and J ends show losses of 3 bases and 5 bases respectively, and no gene match explains 6 bases of the junction.